These 32 T cell receptor beta chains originate from one sample sequenced in a study of T cell repertoires in cytomegalovirus infection. MiXCR was run by TCRdb on the reads, yielding one entry per CDR3 protein. The repertoire holds about 400,000 distinct CDR3 sequences, with around 18% as singletons. Source material: PBMCs. These receptors were obtained from a human donor in good health (CMV status not recorded). Some clones in this sample may be carry-over from other donors' samples.

This clonotype came up many times. The chain couples TRBV6-6 to TRBJ1-5, with D perhaps matching TRBD1 (5 bases). This CDR3 is built from 14 residues. Trimming cost V 0 bases and J 11 bases, with 14 bases left between them. Germline V gene sequence: CDR1 MNHNY, CDR2 SVGAGI (reference sequence). In DNA, the CDR3 is TGTGCCAGCAGTTACTCTGGGACGGACGAAGCCCAGCATTTT. As protein: CASSYSGTDEAQHF.

This clonotype was seen repeatedly, ten times or more. The rearrangement joins TRBV7-2 to TRBJ2-7, with D perhaps matching TRBD1 or TRBD2 (5 bases each). The CDR3 is made up of 14 amino acids. V lost 6 bases to trimming and J lost 6 bases, with 18 bases between them. CDR1 and CDR2 from the germline V gene are SGHTA and FQGNSA. In nucleotides, the CDR3 is TGTGCCAGCAGGGGGGACCGGGGCCGGGGCGAGCAGTACTTC. It translates to CASRGDRGRGEQYF.

Ten or more counts support this clonotype. V gene TRBV7-2 combines with J gene TRBJ2-1, with a tentative D call TRBD1 (6 bases). Looked up from germline, CDR1 is SGHTA and CDR2 is FQGNSA. V lost 4 bases to trimming and J lost 3 bases, with 13 bases between them. This CDR3 comprises 15 residues. The CDR3 loop is CASSYRVRDYNEQFF. CDR3 DNA: TGTGCCAGCAGCTACAGGGTCCGGGACTACAATGAGCAGTTCTTC.

V and J are TRBV19 and TRBJ1-5; TRBD1 might be the D (5 bases). The CDR3 totals 15 residues. CDR1 is LNHDA, CDR2 SQIVND, per germline (reference sequence). Deletions cut 3 bases from V and 3 bases from J, with 12 bases between. The CDR3 coding sequence is TGTGCCAGTAGTATGACCCAGGGCAACAATCAGCCCCAGCATTTT. Its protein is CASSMTQGNNQPQHF.

In its sample, this clonotype was seen many times. The chain couples TRBV7-2 to TRBJ1-1; D gene uncertain. The CDR3 sequence is 12 residues long. In germline, CDR1 is SGHTA, CDR2 FQGNSA. V was shortened by 2 bases and J by 4 bases, with 5 bases between the two germline ends. CDR3 sequence reads: CASSLRVTEAFF. The CDR3 DNA sequence: TGTGCCAGCAGCTTAAGGGTCACTGAAGCTTTCTTT.

The chain recombines TRBV4-1 with TRBJ2-5, with 8 bases fitting TRBD1. CDR1 is MGHRA and CDR2 is YSYEKL in the germline V gene. The CDR3 spans 15 residues. J gave up 2 bases and V 3 bases, and 5 bases lay outside the gene matches. For the CDR3, the DNA is TGCGCCAGCAGCCATCTGGACAGGGTTCAAGAGACCCAGTACTTC. The encoded protein is CASSHLDRVQETQYF.

This clonotype was seen at least ten times. The DNA of the CDR3 is TGTGCCAGCAGCTCTGGGCCACTCTATGGCTACACCTTC. Protein: CASSSGPLYGYTF. This chain links TRBV7-2 with TRBJ1-2, with D uncertain. The CDR3 consists of 13 residues. V was trimmed by 4 bases and J by 4 bases, leaving 10 bases between them. The V gene's germline CDR1 is SGHTA and CDR2 FQGNSA.

This clonotype has just a few counts. The gene calls are TRBV5-6 and TRBJ2-5, with 14 bases that match TRBD2. The germline V gene has CDR1 SGHDT and CDR2 YYEEEE. This CDR3 contains 16 residues. V was clipped by 3 bases and J by 6 bases; unmatched bases: 7. As DNA, the CDR3 is TGTGCCAGCAGCTCGACTAGCGGGAGGGTTAGGCAGACCCAGTACTTC. Translation: CASSSTSGRVRQTQYF.

This clonotype was seen many times. The J gene is TRBJ2-6, the V gene TRBV6-5; TRBD2 might be the D (6 bases). Germline loops: CDR1 MNHEY, CDR2 SVGAGI. This CDR3 region has 17 residues. Trimming removed 6 bases at V and 4 bases at J, with 19 bases between. The CDR3 protein is CASRRWGGGSGANVLTF. In DNA form, the CDR3 reads TGTGCCAGCAGGAGATGGGGAGGAGGATCAGGGGCCAACGTCCTGACTTTC.

This clonotype was seen only a few times. The chain recombines TRBV7-9 with TRBJ2-5; the D is unclear. Germline CDR1 and CDR2: SEHNR and FQNEAQ (reference sequence). V was trimmed by 5 bases and J by 5 bases, leaving 21 bases between them. This CDR3 spans 16 amino acids. The DNA for the CDR3 is TGTGCCAGCAGCCCTTCCTCGGGCCGCCGAAGGGAGACCCAGTACTTC. Translation gives CASSPSSGRRRETQYF. Complete variable domain (other parts from reference TRBV7-9 and TRBJ2-5): DTGVSQNPRHKITKRGQNVTFRCDPISEHNRLYWYRQTLGQGPEFLTYFQNEAQLEKSRLLSDRFSAERPKGSFSTLEIQRTEQGDSAMYLCASSPSSGRRRETQYFGPGTRLLVL.

This clonotype has ten or more counts. The rearrangement links TRBV7-2 to TRBJ1-2, with 7 bases aligning to TRBD1. CDR1 is SGHTA, CDR2 FQGNSA, per germline. Germline trimming cut 4 bases from V and 11 bases from J; bases unmatched to any gene: 10. There are 13 residues in the CDR3. Written as DNA, the CDR3 is TGTGCCAGCAGCTCCTGGACAGGTGACGGGTACACCTTC. It specifies CASSSWTGDGYTF.

The CDR3 reads CASSLTGDETQYF. In nucleotides, the CDR3 is TGCGCCAGCAGCTTGACGGGCGACGAGACCCAGTACTTC. The gene calls are TRBV5-1 and TRBJ2-5, with D unresolved. The CDR3 runs 13 residues. V was trimmed by 1 base and J by 5 bases, leaving 9 bases between them. Germline CDR1 SGHRS, CDR2 YFSETQ.

The rearrangement joins TRBV7-6 to TRBJ2-7; D is unclear. The germline V gene has CDR1 SGHVS and CDR2 FNYEAQ. V lost 5 bases and J 2 bases, leaving 13 bases between the germline ends. CDR3 length equals 14 residues. CDR3 bases: TGTGCCAGCAGCCCCAGGACGGAACCCTACGAGCAGTACTTC. Its protein product is CASSPRTEPYEQYF.

This clonotype was seen a few times. The chain is built from TRBV5-1 and TRBJ2-5; D perhaps matches TRBD1 (6 bases). Germline CDR1 and CDR2: SGHRS and YFSETQ. V was cut by 0 bases and J by 4 bases, with 13 bases left in between. The length of the CDR3 is 15 residues. This CDR3 is CASSLGGAGAETQYF. CDR3 sequence (DNA): TGCGCCAGCAGCTTGGGCGGAGCAGGGGCAGAGACCCAGTACTTC. The whole variable domain, filled in from reference TRBV5-1 and TRBJ2-5, reads KAGVTQTPRYLIKTRGQQVTLSCSPISGHRSVSWYQQTPGQGLQFLFEYFSETQRNKGNFPGRFSGRQFSNSRSEMNVSTLELGDSALYLCASSLGGAGAETQYFGPGTRLLVL.

In its sample, this clonotype was seen many times. V gene TRBV7-2 combines with J gene TRBJ1-6; 8 nucleotides match TRBD1. The germline V gene encodes CDR1 SGHTA and CDR2 FQGNSA. After removal of 4 bases from V and 4 bases from J, the junction contained 6 bases not matched to a gene. CDR3 length equals 16 residues. For the CDR3, the DNA is TGTGCCAGCAGCTGGACACGGACAGGGTATAATTCACCCCTCCACTTT. Protein product: CASSWTRTGYNSPLHF.

The chain links TRBV2 to TRBJ2-1; D might be TRBD1 (6 bases). Germline V gene lookup returns CDR1 SNHLY and CDR2 FYNNEI. The CDR3 runs to 14 residues. The V end lost 2 bases, the J end lost 10 bases, and 15 bases lay between the germline ends. DNA of the CDR3: TGTGCCAGCAGTGAACAGGGGCCAGGGGACGAGCAGTTCTTC. Encoded protein: CASSEQGPGDEQFF.

The chain recombines TRBV7-9 with TRBJ2-5, with D perhaps TRBD2 (6 bases). The V and J ends lost 5 bases and 2 bases respectively, with 12 bases between them. From germline, CDR1 is SEHNR and CDR2 FQNEAQ (reference sequence). This CDR3 is built from 14 residues. The CDR3 DNA reads TGTGCCAGCAGCCACTCTAGCGCACAAGAGACCCAGTACTTC. Residues: CASSHSSAQETQYF.

Comment on this clonotype: At one end, the junction sequence differs from germline, possibly due to a read error. The chain couples TRBV12-3 or TRBV12-4 to TRBJ1-2; D not certain. CDR3 length: 11 residues. CDR3 loop: CASENNYGYAF. In DNA, the CDR3 is TGTGCCAGCGAAAATAACTATGGCTACGCCTTC.

Details on this clonotype: A junction boundary mismatches the germline segment, possibly from a read error. This chain joins TRBV6-5 and TRBJ2-2; TRBD2 agrees at 7 bases. The CDR3 length is 13 residues. Germline V lookup: CDR1 MNHEY, CDR2 SVGAGI. The CDR3 nucleotides are TGTGCCAGCAGTAACGGGGGGATAGTGGAGCTGGTTTTT. This codes for CASSNGGIVELVF.

This clonotype appeared many times. This chain connects TRBV7-2 to TRBJ2-4, with TRBD2 identical over 8 bases. Losses at the gene ends were 2 bases for V and 3 bases for J; bases not matched to a gene: 0. This CDR3 is 14 amino acids long. Germline-derived CDR1 and CDR2 are SGHTA and FQGNSA. CDR3 protein: CASSLRGGKNIQYF. The CDR3 bases are TGTGCCAGCAGCTTACGGGGGGGCAAAAACATTCAGTACTTC.

V and J are TRBV12-3 or TRBV12-4 and TRBJ2-5; D gene uncertain. This CDR3 comprises 13 residues. Trimming took 8 bases from V and 5 from J, leaving 15 bases between them. The CDR3 DNA sequence: TGTGCCAGCGCTTACAATTCAGTCGAGACCCAGTACTTC. Its protein product is CASAYNSVETQYF.

This chain links TRBV11-2 with TRBJ2-7; the match to TRBD2 covers 12 bases. Losses at the gene ends were 4 bases for V and 8 bases for J; bases not matched to a gene: 12. Germline CDR1 reads SGHAT; CDR2 reads FQNNGV. The CDR3 sequence is 16 residues long. The CDR3 loop reads CASSSLAGGPGPKQYF. In nucleotides, the CDR3 is TGTGCCAGCAGCTCTCTAGCGGGGGGGCCAGGACCAAAGCAGTACTTC.

This clonotype has ten or more counts. The chain joins TRBV7-6 to TRBJ1-1; possible D gene TRBD1, 6 bases. The CDR3 covers 18 residues. V lost 1 base to trimming and J lost 0 bases, with 18 bases between them. Germline V gene data show CDR1 as SGHVS and CDR2 as FNYEAQ. CDR3 region: CASSLVGPGDSMNTEAFF. CDR3 coding DNA: TGTGCCAGCAGCTTAGTCGGGCCAGGGGACTCTATGAACACTGAAGCTTTCTTT.

The gene calls are TRBV4-3 and TRBJ2-1; 10 positions agree with TRBD2. The CDR3 length is 17 residues. Germline trimming cut 1 base from V and 6 bases from J; bases unmatched to any gene: 9. CDR1 and CDR2 (germline): LGHNA, YSLEER. In DNA, the CDR3 is TGCGCCAGCAGCCAAGTCTCGGGGACTAGCGCCGGCAATGAGCAGTTCTTC. This gives the protein CASSQVSGTSAGNEQFF.

This clonotype was observed many times. The chain is built from TRBV7-2 and TRBJ1-4; D call uncertain. The germline V gene has CDR1 SGHTA and CDR2 FQGNSA. The CDR3 has 15 amino acids. Trimming left V 4 bases short and J 4 bases short, with 13 bases between. The CDR3 region is CASSSRAGSNEKLFF. CDR3 in DNA: TGTGCCAGCAGCTCACGGGCCGGGAGTAATGAAAAACTGTTTTTT.

This chain uses TRBV6-6 with TRBJ2-5; 7 bases line up with TRBD2. The CDR3 totals 16 residues. The V segment lost 5 bases and the J segment 0 bases; nucleotides outside the gene matches: 9. Germline V CDR1 and CDR2: MNHNY, SVGAGI (reference sequence). The CDR3 is CASSLRGRDYQETQYF. CDR3 sequence (DNA): TGTGCCAGCAGTCTGAGAGGGAGGGATTACCAAGAGACCCAGTACTTC.

Many counts were recorded for this clonotype. The V call is TRBV20-1, the J call TRBJ2-1; TRBD1 might be the D (7 bases). V lost 5 bases to trimming and J lost 5 bases, with 19 bases between them. Germline V gene lookup returns CDR1 DFQATT and CDR2 SNEGSKA (reference sequence). The CDR3 covers 15 residues. The CDR3 DNA is TGCAGTGCTGACCCTCTAAGCAGGGGGGACAATGAGCAGTTCTTC. This encodes CSADPLSRGDNEQFF.

This clonotype was recorded many times. This rearrangement joins TRBV28 to TRBJ2-5; D perhaps matches TRBD1 (5 bases). Germline V gene lookup returns CDR1 MDHEN and CDR2 SYDVKM. The CDR3 length is 14 residues. Between the trimmed V and J ends, which lost 5 bases and 5 bases, there was a span of 15 bases. The DNA for the CDR3 is TGTGCCAGCAGTCCTCAGGGAACCCTCGAGACCCAGTACTTC. Its protein is CASSPQGTLETQYF.

This clonotype was recorded a few times. The chain couples TRBV7-6 to TRBJ2-3, with TRBD2 matching 8 bases. Germline trimming cut 5 bases from V and 2 bases from J; bases unmatched to any gene: 15. This CDR3 is 18 amino acids long. CDR1 and CDR2 from the germline V gene are SGHVS and FNYEAQ. The CDR3 DNA reads TGTGCCAGCAGCCCCACGGCGGGAGGCATCCACGACACAGATACGCAGTATTTT. It yields the protein CASSPTAGGIHDTDTQYF. Full variable domain (remainder filled in from reference TRBV7-6 and TRBJ2-3): GAGVSQSPRYKVTKRGQDVALRCDPISGHVSLYWYRQALGQGPEFLTYFNYEAQQDKSGLPNDRFSAERPEGSISTLTIQRTEQRDSAMYRCASSPTAGGIHDTDTQYFGPGTRLTVL.

This chain links TRBV5-4 with TRBJ2-5, with 10 bases identical to TRBD1. Germline-derived CDR1 and CDR2 are SGHNT and YYREEE (reference sequence). There are 19 residues in the CDR3. With V trimmed by 4 bases and J by 0 bases, 15 bases remained unmatched. The CDR3: CASSPALGQGSTNQETQYF. In nucleotides, the CDR3 is TGTGCCAGCAGCCCTGCGTTGGGACAGGGGTCGACCAACCAAGAGACCCAGTACTTC.

Only a few counts were recorded for this clonotype. This CDR3 reads CASSPRLAGDTQYF. The CDR3 DNA reads TGTGCCAGCAGCCCGCGGCTAGCGGGAGATACGCAGTATTTT. This chain uses TRBV7-9 with TRBJ2-3; 8 bases are a match to TRBD2. The CDR3 covers 14 residues. The germline V gene has CDR1 SEHNR and CDR2 FQNEAQ (reference sequence). V gave up 5 bases and J gave up 5 bases; unmatched junction bases: 6.

The table lists this clonotype with many counts. The V gene is TRBV11-3, the J gene TRBJ1-5, with D possibly TRBD1 on 5 matching bases. The germline gives CDR1 SGHNT, CDR2 YENEEA. V was shortened by 5 bases and J by 4 bases, with 15 bases between the two germline ends. The CDR3 loop spans 15 amino acids. The CDR3 is CASSTTRDDNQPQHF. In nucleotides, the CDR3 is TGTGCCAGCAGCACTACACGGGACGATAATCAGCCCCAGCATTTT.